The T cell receptor beta chain described here comes from a study of T cell responses to AZD1222 COVID-19 vaccine. Regarding this clone: Its target is unknown.

The V end lost 6 bases, the J end lost 5 bases, and 24 bases lay between the germline ends. The CDR3 covers 17 residues. Germline loops: CDR1 MNHEY, CDR2 SMNVEV (reference sequence). Only in-frame clones appear in the TCRdb table, and some are missing; sequencing was by immunoSEQ multiplex PCR. The sample has 130,000 or so clones, roughly nine tenths seen once. Findings and limits, study-wide: White British ancestry dominated among donors, who included more females, and clonal diversity was possibly underestimated. Among those given AZD1222, only six were seropositive at baseline.

The clonotype originates from an adult in good health. Sequencing used peripheral blood, obtained on day 0 of AZD1222 vaccination. The V gene is TRBV27, the J gene TRBJ2-3; tentative D call: TRBD2 (5 bases). In nucleotides, the CDR3 is TGTGCCAGCAGCTTTAGCGTCGGCACATTCCGACAAGATACGCAGTATTTT. Amino acids: CASSFSVGTFRQDTQYF.